The T cell receptor beta chain under discussion was sequenced for a study of Graves' ophthalmopathy and Graves' hyperthyroidism. Background on the study: Peripheral blood was obtained at first diagnosis, ahead of any treatment. Study outcomes and limitations: The 13-signature model separated ophthalmopathy from stable hyperthyroidism at 85% to 90% sensitivity and around 80% specificity.

CDR1 is MNHNY and CDR2 is SVGAGI in the germline V gene (reference sequence). Trimming left V 2 bases short and J 12 bases short, with 13 bases between. The CDR3 length is 12 residues. The table lists this clonotype with many counts. Its antigen is as yet unknown. Diagnosis used clinical symptoms, serum thyroxine, TRAb, thyroid ultrasound and orbital computed tomography. 10 ml of fresh blood yielded the PBMCs by density gradient. Using RNA transcripts, the TCR beta CDR3 regions were amplified. HTBI-primed RT-PCR formed the first round, and a multiplex PCR formed the second. TCRdb reanalysed the multiplex PCR reads using MiXCR and keeps one entry per CDR3 protein. The sample records about 740,000 distinct CDR3 sequences, 40% being singletons.

The sequencing sample was made of peripheral blood. The chain employs TRBV6-6 and TRBJ1-1; no firm D call. The receptor was derived from an adult man with Graves' ophthalmopathy. The CDR3 nucleotides are TGTGCCAGCAGTTACAGGGAATCTTCATCTTTCTTT. Amino acids: CASSYRESSSFF.